This entry lists 20 T cell receptor beta chains sequenced from one sample in a study of control samples from healthy donors and cancer patients. Using immunoSEQ multiplex PCR, the repertoire was profiled, and TCRdb retains in-frame clones only, with some absent. The profile shows 80,000 to 100,000 clones, 88% of them singletons. The sequencing input was blood. These receptors were taken from a man younger than 40 in good health.

The J gene is TRBJ2-7, the V gene TRBV2; D ambiguous. From germline, CDR1 is SNHLY and CDR2 FYNNEI. V gave up 6 bases and J gave up 1 base, with 7 bases separating them. The CDR3 totals 12 residues. The chain's CDR3 is CASSFSSYEQYF. In DNA, the CDR3 is TGTGCCAGCAGCTTTTCATCCTACGAGCAGTACTTC.

The chain carries TRBV27 and TRBJ2-1; D perhaps matches TRBD1 (5 bases). The CDR3 sequence is 15 residues long. Trimming left V 3 bases short and J 4 bases short, with 13 bases between. Germline CDR1 and CDR2: MNHEY and SMNVEV (reference sequence). The CDR3 bases are TGTGCCAGCAGTTTTGGAACAGGACGTTACAATGAGCAGTTCTTC. Its protein product is CASSFGTGRYNEQFF.

The gene calls are TRBV4-1 and TRBJ2-1; D gene ambiguous. In germline, CDR1 is MGHRA, CDR2 YSYEKL. The CDR3 consists of 17 residues. V shed 0 bases and J shed 0 bases, with 12 bases lying between them. The CDR3 protein is CASSQDPRSSSYNEQFF. The CDR3 nucleotides read TGCGCCAGCAGCCAAGATCCGCGGTCGAGCTCCTACAATGAGCAGTTCTTC.

J is TRBJ1-5 and V is TRBV27, with D uncertain. Deletions cut 5 bases from V and 0 bases from J, with 11 bases between. The V gene's germline CDR1 is MNHEY and CDR2 SMNVEV (reference sequence). The CDR3 sequence is 15 residues long. The CDR3 region has the DNA TGTGCCAGCAGTCCCATCCGTTATAGCAATCAGCCCCAGCATTTT. It is translated as CASSPIRYSNQPQHF.

The rearrangement uses TRBV6-1 and TRBJ2-7; no reliable D call. Trimming pared 0 bases from V and 0 bases from J, leaving 9 bases between. Germline loops: CDR1 MNHNS, CDR2 SASEGT. There are 15 residues in the CDR3. In DNA, the CDR3 is TGTGCCAGCAGTGAAGCGCTATGGGGCTCCTACGAGCAGTACTTC. Encoded protein: CASSEALWGSYEQYF.

The gene calls are TRBV6-8 and TRBJ2-2; TRBD1 agrees at 8 bases. After removal of 9 bases from V and 6 bases from J, the junction contained 3 bases not matched to a gene. Looked up from germline, CDR1 is MNHGY and CDR2 is SAAAGT. The CDR3 loop spans 12 amino acids. In nucleotides, the CDR3 is TGTGCCAGGGACAGGGCCCCCGGGGAGCTGTTTTTT. Translating gives CARDRAPGELFF.

This sequence joins TRBV28 and TRBJ1-6, with D maybe TRBD1 (6 bases). CDR1 and CDR2 from the germline V gene are MDHEN and SYDVKM. This CDR3 is 16 amino acids long. Trimming pared 5 bases from V and 1 base from J, leaving 12 bases between. The DNA of the CDR3 is TGTGCCAGCAGTCCCCTTGGACAGTCCTATAATTCACCCCTCCACTTT. Its protein is CASSPLGQSYNSPLHF.

The chain recombines TRBV20-1 with TRBJ1-5, with D perhaps TRBD1 (6 bases). The CDR3 runs 13 residues. The V gene's germline CDR1 is DFQATT and CDR2 SNEGSKA (reference sequence). V dropped 3 bases and J dropped 3 bases, with 9 bases sitting between them. This chain's CDR3 is CSASRGVNQPQHF. The CDR3 nucleotides are TGCAGTGCTAGTAGGGGGGTCAATCAGCCCCAGCATTTT.

The rearrangement links TRBV7-9 to TRBJ2-7; 12 nucleotides agree with TRBD2. V lost 5 bases and J lost 7; bases outside the gene matches: 9. This CDR3 spans 15 amino acids. The germline V gene encodes CDR1 SEHNR and CDR2 FQNEAQ (reference sequence). CDR3 sequence reads: CASSPLAGTSGEQYF. Here the CDR3 DNA reads TGTGCCAGCAGCCCCCTAGCCGGGACTAGCGGGGAGCAGTACTTC.

The chain has TRBV5-6 and TRBJ2-1, with 7 bases aligning to TRBD2. With V trimmed by 4 bases and J by 4 bases, 2 bases remained unmatched. Germline CDR1 is SGHDT and CDR2 is YYEEEE. The CDR3 totals 13 residues. The DNA for the CDR3 is TGTGCCAGCAGCAGCGGGGAGTACAATGAGCAGTTCTTC. Translation gives CASSSGEYNEQFF.

The chain carries TRBV27 and TRBJ2-3; D not resolved. This CDR3 is built from 13 residues. V was trimmed by 4 bases and J by 0 bases, leaving 5 bases between them. Germline V gene data show CDR1 as MNHEY and CDR2 as SMNVEV (reference sequence). For the CDR3, the DNA is TGTGCCAGCAGTTCACCTAGCACAGATACGCAGTATTTT. Its translation: CASSSPSTDTQYF.

This clone has only one observation. The V gene is TRBV4-1, the J gene TRBJ2-1, with 12 bases identical to TRBD2. The CDR3 consists of 16 residues. CDR1 and CDR2 from the germline V gene are MGHRA and YSYEKL. V was pared by 1 base and J by 7 bases, with 5 bases of the junction left unmatched. In DNA form, the CDR3 reads TGCGCCAGCAGCCAAGTCCTAGCGGGAGGGAGTAATGAGCAGTTCTTC. It translates to CASSQVLAGGSNEQFF.

A remark on this clone: This sample includes further DNA sequences coding for the same CDR3. The chain couples TRBV5-1 to TRBJ2-5; D gene ambiguous. Germline V gene data show CDR1 as SGHRS and CDR2 as YFSETQ. The CDR3 is made up of 13 amino acids. V was shortened by 0 bases and J by 4 bases, with 7 bases between the two germline ends. The CDR3 spells CASSLGGLETQYF. In nucleotides, the CDR3 is TGCGCCAGCAGCTTGGGGGGATTAGAGACCCAGTACTTC.

The J gene is TRBJ2-1, the V gene TRBV15, with 7 nucleotides matching TRBD2. From germline, CDR1 is LNHNV and CDR2 YYDKDF (reference sequence). Trimming removed 1 base from V and 10 bases from J; junction bases left unmatched: 7. The CDR3 covers 14 residues. For the CDR3, the DNA is TGTGCCACCAGCAGAGGCGGGAGTTCCGTAGAGCAGTTCTTC. Translated: CATSRGGSSVEQFF.

V is TRBV19 and J is TRBJ2-7; the D is unclear. Trimming left V 6 bases short and J 3 bases short, with 6 bases between. This CDR3 comprises 11 residues. Germline CDR1 LNHDA, CDR2 SQIVND (reference sequence). The DNA for the CDR3 is TGTGCCAGTAGGGGTCTCTACGAGCAGTACTTC. Residues: CASRGLYEQYF.

The rearrangement uses TRBV15 and TRBJ2-1; 9 bases fit TRBD2. J lost 9 bases, V lost 0 bases, and 9 bases had no gene match. The CDR3 totals 16 residues. CDR1 LNHNV and CDR2 YYDKDF come from the germline V gene (reference sequence). DNA for the CDR3: TGTGCCACCAGCAGAGATCAGGTGTTAGCGGGAGTTGAGCAGTTCTTC. Translation: CATSRDQVLAGVEQFF. The full variable domain, completed using reference TRBV15 and TRBJ2-1, is DAMVIQNPRYQVTQFGKPVTLSCSQTLNHNVMYWYQQKSSQAPKLLFHYYDKDFNNEADTPDNFQSRRPNTSFCFLDIRSPGLGDTAMYLCATSRDQVLAGVEQFFGPGTRLTVL.

The V call is TRBV28, the J call TRBJ2-2; weak D call: TRBD1 (6 bases). This CDR3 spans 14 amino acids. Trimming took 6 bases from V and 1 from J, leaving 9 bases between them. The germline V gene has CDR1 MDHEN and CDR2 SYDVKM. CDR3 in DNA: TGTGCCAGCAGCACAGGGATGAACACCGGGGAGCTGTTTTTT. This gives the protein CASSTGMNTGELFF. The full variable domain, completed using reference TRBV28 and TRBJ2-2, is DVKVTQSSRYLVKRTGEKVFLECVQDMDHENMFWYRQDPGLGLRLIYFSYDVKMKEKGDIPEGYSVSREKKERFSLILESASTNQTSMYLCASSTGMNTGELFFGEGSRLTVL.

In nucleotides, the CDR3 is TGTGCCAGTTTCCGACTAGCGGGGGATACCTACGAGCAGTACTTC. This translates into CASFRLAGDTYEQYF. The chain employs TRBV2 and TRBJ2-7, with 12 bases aligning to TRBD2. With V trimmed by 9 bases and J by 2 bases, 8 bases remained unmatched. CDR1 SNHLY and CDR2 FYNNEI come from the germline V gene. The CDR3 runs 15 residues.

There are a few counts of this clone. The CDR3 region is CASSPRTGTNSPLHF. The CDR3 DNA is TGTGCCAGCAGCCCCAGGACAGGGACTAATTCACCCCTCCACTTT. The rearrangement joins TRBV6-5 to TRBJ1-6; 8 bases are a match to TRBD1. This CDR3 spans 15 amino acids. The V gene end was trimmed by 6 bases and the J gene end by 6 bases; junction bases not matched to a gene: 7. The germline V gene has CDR1 MNHEY and CDR2 SVGAGI.

This clone was seen more than once but under ten times. The V gene is TRBV30, the J gene TRBJ1-2; 9 nucleotides agree with TRBD1. V was clipped by 4 bases and J by 2 bases; unmatched bases: 8. CDR3 length equals 15 residues. From germline, CDR1 is GTSNPN and CDR2 SVGIG (reference sequence). This chain's CDR3 is CAWKLSGTGNYGYTF. CDR3 DNA: TGTGCCTGGAAGCTTTCCGGGACAGGGAACTATGGCTACACCTTC.